This TCR beta chain is from a study of shared clonotypes between healthy human individuals. About the study: Donors consisted of a couple of women and three men between 18 and 49. Per donor, CD8 memory used one plate, CD8 naive used two, CD4 memory used three and CD4 naive used three.

In germline, CDR1 is SGHNT, CDR2 YYREEE (reference sequence). This CDR3 has 15 amino acids. With V trimmed by 0 bases and J by 2 bases, 4 bases remained unmatched. Study observations and caveats: Generally, naive subsets (rather than memory subsets) showed larger estimated richness. In this cohort, only blood was sampled, and tissue repertoires likely differ.

Libraries were prepared by immunoSEQ multiplex PCR; TCRdb keeps only in-frame clonotypes and omits some of them. This sample carries some 2,100,000 clones, more than 90% of them seen once, and the ten largest clones take 0.1% to 0.15%. Comments on this clone: What it binds is not known.

The chain carries TRBV5-4 and TRBJ2-7; 8 nucleotides line up with TRBD2. Material: naive CD4+ T cells sorted from blood. Subset in this sample: CD45RA+ positively selected. This receptor was obtained from a young man in good health. Written as DNA, the CDR3 is TGTGCCAGCAGCTTGGCGGCCGGGAGGGCCTACGAGCAGTACTTC. It translates to CASSLAAGRAYEQYF.